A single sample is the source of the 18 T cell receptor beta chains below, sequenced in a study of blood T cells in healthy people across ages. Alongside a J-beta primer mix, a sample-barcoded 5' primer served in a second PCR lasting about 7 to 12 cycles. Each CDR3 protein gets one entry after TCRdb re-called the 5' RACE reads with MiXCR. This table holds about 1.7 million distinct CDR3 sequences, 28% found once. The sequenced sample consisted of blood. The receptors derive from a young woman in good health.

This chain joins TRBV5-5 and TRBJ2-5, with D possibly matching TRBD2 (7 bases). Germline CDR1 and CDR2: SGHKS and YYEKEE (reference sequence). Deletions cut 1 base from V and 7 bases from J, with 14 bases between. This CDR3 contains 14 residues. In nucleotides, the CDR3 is TGTGCCAGCAGCTTGTGGGGGGGGGCCGGGACCCAGTACTTC. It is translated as CASSLWGGAGTQYF.

DNA of the CDR3: TGCAGTGCTAGAAAGAGTTATGAGCAGTTCTTC. Protein sequence: CSARKSYEQFF. V is TRBV20-1 and J is TRBJ2-1; D gene unclear. Germline V CDR1 and CDR2: DFQATT, SNEGSKA (reference sequence). Trimming left V 2 bases short and J 8 bases short, with 7 bases between. The CDR3 consists of 11 residues.

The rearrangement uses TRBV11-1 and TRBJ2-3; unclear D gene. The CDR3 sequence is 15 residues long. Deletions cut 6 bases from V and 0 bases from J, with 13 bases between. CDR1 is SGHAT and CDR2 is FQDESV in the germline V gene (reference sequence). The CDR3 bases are TGTGCCAGCAGATACCAGAGTACTAGCACAGATACGCAGTATTTT. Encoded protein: CASRYQSTSTDTQYF.

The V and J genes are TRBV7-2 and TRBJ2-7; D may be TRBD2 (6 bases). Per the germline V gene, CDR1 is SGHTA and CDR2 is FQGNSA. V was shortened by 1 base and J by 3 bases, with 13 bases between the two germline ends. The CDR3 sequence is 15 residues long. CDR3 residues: CASSLGGVINYEQYF. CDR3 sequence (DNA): TGTGCCAGCAGCTTAGGGGGGGTTATTAACTACGAGCAGTACTTC.

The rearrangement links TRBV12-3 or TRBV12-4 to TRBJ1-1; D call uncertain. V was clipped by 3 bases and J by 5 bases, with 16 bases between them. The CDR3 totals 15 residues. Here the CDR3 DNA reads TGTGCCAGCAGTTTGGTCGCGGGCCCATTGACTGAAGCTTTCTTT. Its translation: CASSLVAGPLTEAFF.

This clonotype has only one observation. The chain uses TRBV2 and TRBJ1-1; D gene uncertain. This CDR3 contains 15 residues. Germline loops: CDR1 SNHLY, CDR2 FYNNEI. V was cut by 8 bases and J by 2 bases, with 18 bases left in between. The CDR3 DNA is TGTGCCAGCCGTCGAACAGCGGGAACTAACACTGAAGCTTTCTTT. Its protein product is CASRRTAGTNTEAFF.

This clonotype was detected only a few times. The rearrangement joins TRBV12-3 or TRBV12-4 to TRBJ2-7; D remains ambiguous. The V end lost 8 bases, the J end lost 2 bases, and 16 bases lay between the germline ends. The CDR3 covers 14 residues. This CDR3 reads CASGQAGAAYEQYF. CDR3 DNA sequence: TGTGCCAGCGGCCAGGCTGGCGCCGCCTACGAGCAGTACTTC.

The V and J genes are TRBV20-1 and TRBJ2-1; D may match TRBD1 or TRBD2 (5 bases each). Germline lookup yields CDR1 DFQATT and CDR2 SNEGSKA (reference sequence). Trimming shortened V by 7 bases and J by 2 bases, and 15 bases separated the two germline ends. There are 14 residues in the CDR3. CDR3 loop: CSGVRGTTYNEQFF. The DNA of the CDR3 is TGCAGTGGGGTGCGAGGGACCACCTACAATGAGCAGTTCTTC.

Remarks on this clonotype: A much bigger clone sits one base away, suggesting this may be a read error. CDR3 coding DNA: TGTGCCAGCAGTTTCCAGGGCCGGGGCAGGGGTTACGAGCAGTACTTC. Amino acid sequence: CASSFQGRGRGYEQYF. V and J are TRBV28 and TRBJ2-7; possibly TRBD1 for D (6 bases). Trimming cost V 3 bases and J 4 bases, with 19 bases left between them. Looked up from germline, CDR1 is MDHEN and CDR2 is SYDVKM. The CDR3 consists of 16 residues.

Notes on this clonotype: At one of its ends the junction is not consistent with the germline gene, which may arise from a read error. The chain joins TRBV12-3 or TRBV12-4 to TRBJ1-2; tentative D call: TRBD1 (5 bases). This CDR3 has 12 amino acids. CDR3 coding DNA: TGTGCCGGCAGTTTGGGGGGATATGGCTACACCTTC. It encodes CAGSLGGYGYTF.

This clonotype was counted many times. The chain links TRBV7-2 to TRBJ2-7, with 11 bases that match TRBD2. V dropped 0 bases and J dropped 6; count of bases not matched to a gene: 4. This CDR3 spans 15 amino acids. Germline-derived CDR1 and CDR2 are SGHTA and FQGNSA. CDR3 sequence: CASSLAPTSGSEQYF. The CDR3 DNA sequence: TGTGCCAGCAGCTTAGCCCCCACTAGCGGGAGCGAGCAGTACTTC.

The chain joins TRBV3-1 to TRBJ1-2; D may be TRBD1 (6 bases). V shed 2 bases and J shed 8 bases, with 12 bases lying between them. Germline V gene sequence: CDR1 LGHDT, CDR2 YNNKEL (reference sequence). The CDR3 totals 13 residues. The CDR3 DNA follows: TGTGCCAGCAGCCAATGGGGGGCGCAGGGCTACACCTTC. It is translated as CASSQWGAQGYTF.

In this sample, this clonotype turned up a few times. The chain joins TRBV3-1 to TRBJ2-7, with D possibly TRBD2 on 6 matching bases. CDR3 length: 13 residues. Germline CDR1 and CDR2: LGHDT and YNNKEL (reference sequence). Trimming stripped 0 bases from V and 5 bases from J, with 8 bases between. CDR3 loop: CASSQDREDEQYF. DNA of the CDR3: TGTGCCAGCAGCCAAGACAGGGAGGACGAGCAGTACTTC.

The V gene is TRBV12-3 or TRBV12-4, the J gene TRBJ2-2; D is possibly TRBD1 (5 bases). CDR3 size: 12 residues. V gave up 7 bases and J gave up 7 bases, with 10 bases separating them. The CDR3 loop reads CASKRRGGELFF. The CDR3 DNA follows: TGTGCCAGCAAACGAAGGGGCGGGGAGCTGTTTTTT.

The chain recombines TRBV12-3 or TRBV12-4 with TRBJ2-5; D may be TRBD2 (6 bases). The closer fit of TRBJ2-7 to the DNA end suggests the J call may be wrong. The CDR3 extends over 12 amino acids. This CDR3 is CASSIREDEQYF. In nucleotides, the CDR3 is TGTGCCAGCAGTATCAGGGAGGACGAGCAGTACTTC.

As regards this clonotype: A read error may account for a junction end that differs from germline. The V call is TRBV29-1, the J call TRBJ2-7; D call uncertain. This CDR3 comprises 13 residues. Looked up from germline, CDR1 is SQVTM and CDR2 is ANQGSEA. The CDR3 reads CGVVWGSQYEQYF. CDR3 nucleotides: TGCGGCGTTGTCTGGGGATCCCAATACGAGCAGTACTTC.

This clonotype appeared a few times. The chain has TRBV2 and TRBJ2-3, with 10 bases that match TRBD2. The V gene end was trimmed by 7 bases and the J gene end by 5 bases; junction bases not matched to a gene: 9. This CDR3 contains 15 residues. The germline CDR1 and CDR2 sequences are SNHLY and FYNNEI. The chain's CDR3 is CASKPTSGERDTQYF. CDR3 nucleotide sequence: TGTGCCAGCAAGCCCACTAGCGGGGAGCGAGATACGCAGTATTTT.

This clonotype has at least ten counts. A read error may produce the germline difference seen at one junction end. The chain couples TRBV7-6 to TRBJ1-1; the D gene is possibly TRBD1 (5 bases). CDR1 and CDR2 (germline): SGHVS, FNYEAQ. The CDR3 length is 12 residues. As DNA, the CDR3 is TGCGCCAGCAGCTTAGGGCAGGGAGAGGCTTTCTTT. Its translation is CASSLGQGEAFF.